This T cell receptor (beta chain) appears in the sequencing data of a study of cytomegalovirus exposure and HLA in healthy donors. The PCR employed 60 Vbeta primers together with 13 Jbeta primers. This table comes from immunoSEQ multiplex PCR, and its TCRdb copy is limited to in-frame clones, with some not included. Of 150,000 to 200,000 clones listed, around 75% were seen once; the top ten hold 4.9%. A note on this clone: A read error may account for a junction end that differs from germline.

Germline V gene lookup returns CDR1 SNHLY and CDR2 FYNNEI. There are 11 residues in the CDR3. Material for sequencing was PBMCs. This TCR was recovered from a male donor in good health and CMV-seronegative. J is TRBJ1-2 and V is TRBV2; weak D call: TRBD1 (5 bases). The DNA of the CDR3 is TGTGCCAGCAGTGAAGGGGGGAGGATTCGCTTC. This sequence encodes CASSEGGRIRF.